A selection of T cell receptor beta chains follows, all from one sample in a study of long-term antiretroviral therapy in people with HIV. Only in-frame clones appear in the TCRdb table, and some are missing; sequencing was by immunoSEQ multiplex PCR. The sample has fewer than 30,000 clones, approximately 80% seen once; the top ten hold roughly 5%. The sample was unsorted PBMCs, taken 0.7 years before starting antiretroviral therapy. These receptors were taken from a man under 40 with HIV. CDR3s include the opening cysteine and the closing phenylalanine or tryptophan. A D gene is named only where the DNA matches it firmly. Only part of the rows carry a size: once, few, many, or a class if the clone is expanded.

>.|TRBV5-1|TRBD2|TRBJ2-1
TGCGCCAGCAGCTTGAATCGCGGGGGGGCGATTGAGCAGTTCTTC
CASSLNRGGAIEQFF
>.|TRBV6-5|TRBD2|TRBJ2-2
TGTGCCAGCAGTTACCGGCGGGGGACCTTAACCGGGGAGCTGTTTTTT
CASSYRRGTLTGELFF
>.|TRBV27|TRBD2|TRBJ2-1
TGTGCCAGCAGTTTATCGTGGGCGGGAGTCTACAATGAGCAGTTCTTC
CASSLSWAGVYNEQFF
>.|TRBV5-1|.|TRBJ2-6
TGCGCCAGCAGCTTGGTGCAGGGATTCTCTGGGGCCAACGTCCTGACTTTC
CASSLVQGFSGANVLTF
>once|TRBV30|.|TRBJ1-1
TGTGCCTGGAGTCCTGACTCGGGAGCTTTCTTT
CAWSPDSGAFF
>.|TRBV7-8|TRBD2|TRBJ2-2
TGTGCCAGCAGCTTAGGACTAGCGGGGGAGTGGGTCACCGGGGAGCTGTTTTTT
CASSLGLAGEWVTGELFF
>once|TRBV30|.|TRBJ2-7
TGTGCCTGGAGTGCGTGGGACTACGAGCAGTACTTC
CAWSAWDYEQYF
>.|TRBV6-5|.|TRBJ2-1
TGTGCCAGCAGTTACAGAGGGAACAATGAGCAGTTCTTC
CASSYRGNNEQFF
>.|TRBV6-5|.|TRBJ1-4
TGTGCCAGCATGGAAGGACCTCGGGAAAAACTGTTTTTT
CASMEGPREKLFF
>once|TRBV28|.|TRBJ1-1
TGTGCCAGCAGTTTAACCGGGACTGAAGCTTTCTTT
CASSLTGTEAFF
>medium-sized|TRBV28|TRBD1|TRBJ1-2
TGTGCCAGCAGTCCCTCGACAGGGGTCGGCTACACCTTC
CASSPSTGVGYTF
>.|TRBV4-1|.|TRBJ2-1
TGCGCCAGCAGCCAAGCATGGAGCTCCTACAATGAGCAGTTCTTC
CASSQAWSSYNEQFF
>.|TRBV18|.|TRBJ2-4
TGTGCCAGCTCACCCGGAGACAAAAACATTCAGTACTTC
CASSPGDKNIQYF
>once|TRBV10-3|TRBD1|TRBJ2-2
TGTGCCATCAGTGGGGACAGGGGGTTCGCGAACACCGGGGAGCTGTTTTTT
CAISGDRGFANTGELFF
>.|TRBV18|.|TRBJ1-1
TGTGCCAGCTCACGAGGGAGGGGGGCCACTGAAGCTTTCTTT
CASSRGRGATEAFF
>.|TRBV7-8|.|TRBJ2-6
TGTGCCAGCAGCTTCAGGGGCCCTGGGGCCAACGTCCTGACTTTC
CASSFRGPGANVLTF
>.|TRBV6-5|.|TRBJ2-7
TGTGCCAGCAGTTCAACATCGGGACCCCTAATCTACGAGCAGTACTTC
CASSSTSGPLIYEQYF
>.|TRBV14|TRBD1|TRBJ1-3
TGTGCCAGCAGCCGGACAGGGACGGGGGGAAACACCATATATTTT
CASSRTGTGGNTIYF
>few|TRBV19|TRBD1|TRBJ2-2
TGTGCCAGTGGCGGACAGGGCCCGAACACCGGGGAGCTGTTTTTT
CASGGQGPNTGELFF
>few|TRBV27|TRBD2|TRBJ2-1
TGTGCCAGCAGTACCCCTTCCGGGACTAGGAATGAGCAGTTCTTC
CASSTPSGTRNEQFF
>.|TRBV2|TRBD1|TRBJ2-3
TGTGCCAGCAGTGAAAAAAGGGGGCCCACAGATACGCAGTATTTT
CASSEKRGPTDTQYF
>.|TRBV30|TRBD1|TRBJ1-6
TGTGCCTGGAGGGCCCAGGGGGCCGGGTCACCCCTCCACTTT
CAWRAQGAGSPLHF
>once|TRBV7-3|TRBD1|TRBJ2-7
TGTGCCAGCAGCTTAAGTCCCTCAGGGGGAGAGGGTTACGAGCAGTACTTC
CASSLSPSGGEGYEQYF
>.|TRBV2|.|TRBJ1-4
TGTGCCAGCAGTGAAGCCGGGGGGCGGAATGAAAAACTGTTTTTT
CASSEAGGRNEKLFF
>.|TRBV18|TRBD1|TRBJ1-2
TGTGCCAGCTCACCAATACAGGGGTCTAACTATGGCTACACCTTC
CASSPIQGSNYGYTF
>.|TRBV28|.|TRBJ2-7
TGTGCCAGCAGTGCCCGTGGGGGGAGCTCCTACGAGCAGTACTTC
CASSARGGSSYEQYF
>.|TRBV11-3|.|TRBJ1-3
TGTGCCAGCAGCTCAGGAGGGGGCTCTGGAAACACCATATATTTT
CASSSGGGSGNTIYF
>.|TRBV20-1|TRBD2|TRBJ2-1
TGCAGTGCTAGAGATTGGCGGGAGGTGTTCTTC
CSARDWREVFF
>.|TRBV10-3|.|TRBJ1-4
TGTGCCATCAGGGCAGGGGCAGGAGAAAAACTGTTTTTT
CAIRAGAGEKLFF
>.|TRBV16|.|TRBJ1-3
TGTGCCAGCAGCCAATCCGGGCAGGTAGCCACACCATTGTATTTT
CASSQSGQVATPLYF
>.|TRBV6-1|.|TRBJ2-5
TGTGCCAGCAGTGCCGGGACATATGAGACCCAGTACTTC
CASSAGTYETQYF
>few|TRBV6-1|.|TRBJ1-5
TGTGCCAGCAGTGTAGGCGGGCCCGCCGCTCGGCAGCCCCAGCATTTT
CASSVGGPAARQPQHF
>.|TRBV30|.|TRBJ2-2
TGTGCCTGGAGTCGGGCCAACGGGGAGCTGTTTTTT
CAWSRANGELFF
>once|TRBV18|.|TRBJ2-7
TGTGCCAGCTCACCTTCCGGGACAACGCTGGGCGAGCAGTACTTC
CASSPSGTTLGEQYF
>.|TRBV18|.|TRBJ1-1
TGTGCCAGCTCACCTACAGTGGGTTCCACTGAAGCTTTCTTT
CASSPTVGSTEAFF
>.|TRBV27|TRBD2|TRBJ2-5
TGTGCCAGCAGTTCCCTAGCGGGGGGGCAAGAGACCCAGTACTTC
CASSSLAGGQETQYF
>.|TRBV28|TRBD1|TRBJ1-2
TGTGCCAGCAGAAACCGACAGGGGGCCTATGGCTACACCTTC
CASRNRQGAYGYTF
>.|TRBV28|TRBD1|TRBJ1-2
TGTGCCAGCAGTTTCGCAGGGGGCTCCTATGGCTACACCTTC
CASSFAGGSYGYTF
>.|TRBV7-9|.|TRBJ2-2
TGTGCCAGCAGCTTTAGGGGTACATCTAGCACCGGGGAGCTGTTTTTT
CASSFRGTSSTGELFF
>.|TRBV2|.|TRBJ1-3
TGTGCCAGCAGTGAGACCCAGGGAACTGGAAACACCATATATTTT
CASSETQGTGNTIYF
>.|TRBV11-3|.|TRBJ1-1
TGTGCCAGCAGCTTAGGCGTGAGGGGCCAAGCTTTCTTT
CASSLGVRGQAFF
>.|TRBV25-1|.|TRBJ1-5
TGTGCCAGCAGTTCCGGCCTGCATCAGCCCCAGCATTTT
CASSSGLHQPQHF
>.|TRBV11-2|TRBD2|TRBJ2-7
TGTGCCAGCAGCTTAGACCCGCGACTAGCGGGATTAGGGTCCTACGAGCAGTACTTC
CASSLDPRLAGLGSYEQYF
>.|TRBV18|TRBD1|TRBJ1-3
TGTGCCAGCTCATCATCACAGGGGGCAATTGGAAACACCATATATTTT
CASSSSQGAIGNTIYF
>.|TRBV19|.|TRBJ2-6
TGTGCCAGTAGTATTCGCCAGGTCTCTGGGGCCAACGTCCTGACTTTC
CASSIRQVSGANVLTF
>once|TRBV29-1|.|TRBJ1-3
TGCAGCGTTGAAGATCGGGGAGGCTCTGGAAACACCATATATTTT
CSVEDRGGSGNTIYF